A selection of T cell receptor beta chains follows, all from one sample in a study of Ad26.COV2.S vaccination and SARS-CoV-2 variants. Sequencing used immunoSEQ multiplex PCR; TCRdb keeps in-frame clones, though not all of them. The table records about 350,000 clones, 70% to 90% of them present only once. Sequencing used peripheral blood, obtained in a trial of Ad26.COV2.S vaccine versus placebo. The source of these receptors is a person aged 18-60 years who received the Ad26.COV2.S COVID-19 vaccine or a placebo. Both conserved end residues are part of each CDR3. The D gene is left open where the match is weak. The size entry is marked missing in some rows and otherwise reads once, few, many or a size class.

-	TRBV29-1	TRBD1	15	TRBJ1-2	TGCAGCGTTGCGAACCCGGGACAGGGGAGTGATGGCTACACCTTC	CSVANPGQGSDGYTF
-	TRBV30	TRBD1	13	TRBJ1-1	TGTGCCTGGAGGGGGACAGCTGCCTCTGAAGCTTTCTTT	CAWRGTAASEAFF
-	TRBV27	TRBD1	12	TRBJ2-1	TGTGCCAGCAGTTCGCCGACAGGGGAGCAGTTCTTC	CASSSPTGEQFF
-	TRBV18	TRBD1	15	TRBJ1-1	TGTGCCAGCTCACCACAGGGACAGGGGAACACTGAAGCTTTCTTT	CASSPQGQGNTEAFF
-	TRBV5-1	TRBD1	17	TRBJ1-3	TGCGCCAGCAGCTTACACAGGGGTATAATCTCTGGAAACACCATATATTTT	CASSLHRGIISGNTIYF
-	TRBV24-1	TRBD2	18	TRBJ2-3	TGTGCCACCAGTGATCCTGCAGGCAGCGGGAGTATGTCAGATACGCAGTATTTT	CATSDPAGSGSMSDTQYF
-	TRBV4-1	TRBD1	15	TRBJ1-4	TGCGCCAGCAGCTCTTCCGGGACAGGGTGGGAAAAACTGTTTTTT	CASSSSGTGWEKLFF
once	TRBV9	TRBD1	18	TRBJ2-6	TGTGCCAGCAGCCTAACCGGGACAGCCTACTCTGGGGCCAACGTCCTGACTTTC	CASSLTGTAYSGANVLTF
-	TRBV7-2	TRBD2	15	TRBJ2-1	TGTGCCAGCAGGGGCCCGGGACTAGCGTCAGGTGAGCAGTTCTTC	CASRGPGLASGEQFF
-	TRBV7-9	TRBD2	16	TRBJ2-5	TGTGCCAGCAGCTATTCTAGCGGGAGCCCAGCAGAGACCCAGTACTTC	CASSYSSGSPAETQYF
-	TRBV24-1	-	16	TRBJ2-6	TGTGCCACAGAGGACAGTGGGTTCTCTGGGGCCAACGTCCTGACTTTC	CATEDSGFSGANVLTF
-	TRBV5-1	-	14	TRBJ1-1	TGCGCCAGCAGCTTGCAGGGGTCGGACACTGAAGCTTTCTTT	CASSLQGSDTEAFF
-	TRBV16	TRBD2	13	TRBJ2-7	TGTGCCAGCAGCCAGGGACTAGCCTACGAGCAGTACTTC	CASSQGLAYEQYF
-	TRBV10-3	TRBD1	14	TRBJ2-7	TGTGCCATCAATTCCGGGACAGGGGAAGGCGAGCAGTACTTC	CAINSGTGEGEQYF
-	TRBV7-2	-	13	TRBJ1-5	TGTGCCAGCAGCTTATGGCAGGGTCAGCCCCAGCATTTT	CASSLWQGQPQHF
-	TRBV7-9	-	13	TRBJ1-1	TGTGCCAGCAGCTCCCTCCGCACCACTGAAGCTTTCTTT	CASSSLRTTEAFF
once	TRBV11-2	-	14	TRBJ2-1	TGTGCCAGCAGCTTAGTGCCCAGCTACAATGAGCAGTTCTTC	CASSLVPSYNEQFF
-	TRBV6-5	TRBD1	15	TRBJ1-1	TGTGCCAGCAGTCCTCGGACAGGGGGGAACACTGAAGCTTTCTTT	CASSPRTGGNTEAFF
-	TRBV5-6	-	14	TRBJ1-6	TGTGCCAGCAACCAACGGGGGTTCGGATCACCCCTCCACTTT	CASNQRGFGSPLHF
-	TRBV29-1	TRBD1	17	TRBJ2-1	TGCAGCGTTCCCTATTTACCCGGGACAGGGGTCTACAATGAGCAGTTCTTC	CSVPYLPGTGVYNEQFF
few	TRBV19	TRBD1	15	TRBJ1-1	TGTGCCAGTAGTATGGAGACAGGGGCCTACACTGAAGCTTTCTTT	CASSMETGAYTEAFF
-	TRBV5-6	TRBD2	12	TRBJ2-1	TGTGCCAGCAGCCCGGGACTAGGAGAGCAGTTCTTC	CASSPGLGEQFF
-	TRBV4-1	TRBD2	16	TRBJ2-1	TGCGCCAGCAGCCAGGTAGCGGGGGGGAGCTACAATGAGCAGTTCTTC	CASSQVAGGSYNEQFF
-	TRBV5-6	TRBD2	16	TRBJ2-3	TGTGCCAGCAGCCTATCGGGACTAGCGGGAGGGGATACGCAGTATTTT	CASSLSGLAGGDTQYF
-	TRBV5-6	TRBD1	15	TRBJ1-5	TGTGCCAGCAGCTGGGGGACAGGGATCAATCAGCCCCAGCATTTT	CASSWGTGINQPQHF